Each of the 9 T cell receptor beta chains below was sequenced from the same sample in a study of cytomegalovirus exposure and HLA in healthy donors. With 60 Vbeta and 13 Jbeta primers, the PCR was carried out. Data came from immunoSEQ multiplex PCR; TCRdb stores just in-frame clones and leaves some out. The table shows tens of thousands of clones, with about 90% occurring only once. Sequencing was done on a sample of PBMCs. The source of these receptors is a woman aged 40 to 50 in good health and CMV-seropositive.

The J gene is TRBJ2-1, the V gene TRBV9, with D possibly TRBD2 on 5 matching bases. The CDR3 totals 13 residues. Germline V gene sequence: CDR1 SGDLS, CDR2 YYNGEE. Trimming took 0 bases from V and 9 from J, leaving 10 bases between them. CDR3 sequence: CASSVEEGGEQFF. The CDR3 DNA sequence: TGTGCCAGCAGCGTAGAGGAAGGAGGTGAGCAGTTCTTC. The full variable domain, rest sourced from reference TRBV9 and TRBJ2-1, is DSGVTQTPKHLITATGQRVTLRCSPRSGDLSVYWYQQSLDQGLQFLIQYYNGEERAKGNILERFSAQQFPDLHSELNLSSLELGDSALYFCASSVEEGGEQFFGPGTRLTVL.

The chain links TRBV28 to TRBJ1-2; perhaps TRBD1 as D (6 bases). Germline-derived CDR1 and CDR2 are MDHEN and SYDVKM. This CDR3 has 13 residues. V was shortened by 7 bases and J by 8 bases, with 17 bases between the two germline ends. The CDR3 DNA is TGTGCCAGCAAGGGGCTGGGGGCGTCAGGCTACACCTTC. Translated, it gives CASKGLGASGYTF.

This chain joins TRBV28 and TRBJ1-5; 11 bases match TRBD1. Germline trimming cut 8 bases from V and 7 bases from J; bases unmatched to any gene: 4. Per the germline V gene, CDR1 is MDHEN and CDR2 is SYDVKM. The CDR3 consists of 13 residues. CDR3 loop: CASGGQGGQPQHF. The CDR3 region has the DNA TGTGCCAGCGGGGGACAGGGGGGGCAGCCCCAGCATTTT.

The gene calls are TRBV5-1 and TRBJ1-2; D ambiguous. Per germline, CDR1 SGHRS and CDR2 YFSETQ. The CDR3 is made up of 15 amino acids. With 4 bases removed from V and 6 bases from J, the gap between germline ends came to 19 bases. Written as DNA, the CDR3 is TGCGCCAGCAGCCTTTCGGGAAATCGCCCTGATGGCTACACCTTC. This translates into CASSLSGNRPDGYTF. The variable domain in full, completed from reference TRBV5-1 and TRBJ1-2, reads KAGVTQTPRYLIKTRGQQVTLSCSPISGHRSVSWYQQTPGQGLQFLFEYFSETQRNKGNFPGRFSGRQFSNSRSEMNVSTLELGDSALYLCASSLSGNRPDGYTFGSGTRLTVV.

This clone appeared once. The V gene is TRBV4-1, the J gene TRBJ2-5; 12 nucleotides line up with TRBD2. The V gene end was trimmed by 7 bases and the J gene end by 4 bases; junction bases not matched to a gene: 13. The CDR3 loop spans 17 amino acids. CDR1 is MGHRA, CDR2 YSYEKL, per germline. The CDR3 nucleotides read TGCGCCAGCACCTTATGGCCCCTAGCGGGGGGGGTAGAGACCCAGTACTTC. Protein product: CASTLWPLAGGVETQYF.

The chain joins TRBV6-6 to TRBJ2-3; 10 bases fit TRBD2. The CDR3 is made up of 16 amino acids. V trimming: 7 bases; J trimming: 2 bases; junction bases outside the gene matches: 9. The germline CDR1 and CDR2 sequences are MNHNY and SVGAGI (reference sequence). CDR3 bases: TGTGCCAGCACTGGACTAGCGGCTTCCAACACAGATACGCAGTATTTT. This gives the protein CASTGLAASNTDTQYF.

The V and J genes are TRBV2 and TRBJ2-7; D possibly corresponds to TRBD2 (6 bases). Germline V lookup: CDR1 SNHLY, CDR2 FYNNEI. This CDR3 contains 12 residues. The V end lost 6 bases, the J end lost 2 bases, and 8 bases lay between the germline ends. CDR3 sequence (DNA): TGTGCCAGCAGCCGCGGGACCTACGAGCAGTACTTC. This sequence encodes CASSRGTYEQYF.

The chain carries TRBV29-1 and TRBJ1-2; D is perhaps TRBD1 (6 bases). Per the germline V gene, CDR1 is SQVTM and CDR2 is ANQGSEA. This CDR3 is 14 amino acids long. V lost 3 bases, J lost 7 bases, and 18 bases lay in between. The CDR3 region has the DNA TGCAGCGTTGATATTTTTGACAGGTCGGTTGGCTACACCTTC. Its protein is CSVDIFDRSVGYTF. Based on the CDR3 plus reference TRBV29-1 and TRBJ1-2, the full variable domain is SAVISQKPSRDICQRGTSLTIQCQVDSQVTMMFWYRQQPGQSLTLIATANQGSEATYESGFVIDKFPISRPNLTFSTLTVSNMSPEDSSIYLCSVDIFDRSVGYTFGSGTRLTVV.

This chain connects TRBV18 to TRBJ2-5; weak D call: TRBD2 (5 bases). The CDR3 is made up of 12 amino acids. Germline loops: CDR1 KGHSH, CDR2 LQKENI. V lost 3 bases and J 5 bases, leaving 7 bases between the germline ends. Here the CDR3 DNA reads TGTGCCAGCTCACCGACGGGGGAGACCCAGTACTTC. Its translation: CASSPTGETQYF.